These 26 T cell receptor beta chains were sequenced from one sample in a study of cytomegalovirus exposure and HLA in healthy donors. PCR involved 60 Vbeta and 13 Jbeta primers. Produced via immunoSEQ multiplex PCR; TCRdb's table is partial and in-frame only. This table holds roughly 130,000 clones, approximately 81% found once. Material for sequencing was PBMCs. All receptors come from a man between 18 and 29 years old in good health and CMV-seronegative.

This clone came up once. The junction departs from germline at one end; a sequencing error may be responsible. The chain recombines TRBV5-6 with TRBJ2-2, with D maybe TRBD2 (7 bases). The CDR3 is 15 amino acids. Germline assignment: CDR1 SGHDT and CDR2 YYEEEE. The chain's CDR3 is CASRAGAINTGGLFF. The CDR3 bases are TGTGCCAGCAGGGCGGGGGCGATCAACACCGGGGGGCTGTTTTTT.

This clone was detected only a few times. The chain uses TRBV6-5 and TRBJ2-7; 9 bases match TRBD1. Germline CDR1 reads MNHEY; CDR2 reads SVGAGI. The CDR3 extends over 15 amino acids. Unmatched junction bases numbered 12, after V lost 9 bases and J lost 3 bases. CDR3 region: CASTGAGTGLYEQYF. The CDR3 DNA reads TGTGCCAGTACAGGGGCCGGGACAGGGCTCTACGAGCAGTACTTC.

The rearrangement uses TRBV7-3 and TRBJ2-1; 12 nucleotides align to TRBD2. Looked up from germline, CDR1 is SGHTA and CDR2 is FQGTGA. The trim removed 6 bases at V and 0 bases at J, leaving 9 bases unmatched. The CDR3 extends over 18 amino acids. CDR3 loop: CASSKLAGGDYSYNEQFF. In DNA form, the CDR3 reads TGTGCCAGCAGTAAACTAGCGGGAGGCGATTACTCCTACAATGAGCAGTTCTTC.

This clone has more than one count but fewer than ten. The rearrangement links TRBV5-1 to TRBJ2-2; 7 bases match TRBD1. Looked up from germline, CDR1 is SGHRS and CDR2 is YFSETQ. After removal of 2 bases from V and 1 base from J, the junction contained 2 bases not matched to a gene. This CDR3 contains 15 residues. In DNA form, the CDR3 reads TGCGCCAGCAGCTTTGGGACAGTGAACACCGGGGAGCTGTTTTTT. Protein sequence: CASSFGTVNTGELFF.

This clone was seen just once. This chain uses TRBV28 with TRBJ1-5, with D possibly being TRBD1 (6 bases). The CDR3 contains 14 residues. Germline values: CDR1 MDHEN, CDR2 SYDVKM. V was shortened by 8 bases and J by 5 bases, with 16 bases between the two germline ends. This CDR3 is CASSAGVGYQPQHF. In DNA form, the CDR3 reads TGTGCCAGCTCGGCAGGGGTAGGATATCAGCCCCAGCATTTT.

The chain recombines TRBV10-3 with TRBJ2-1; 10 bases fit TRBD1. The length of the CDR3 is 15 residues. Germline CDR1 and CDR2: ENHRY and SYGVKD. V lost 6 bases to trimming and J lost 5 bases; unmatched junction nucleotides: 7. CDR3 region: CAISTPGQGNNEQFF. The CDR3 DNA is TGTGCCATCAGCACTCCGGGACAGGGGAACAATGAGCAGTTCTTC.

A single count supports this clone. This chain uses TRBV11-1 with TRBJ2-7; 7 nucleotides match TRBD1. Trimming removed 6 bases from V and 4 bases from J; junction bases left unmatched: 6. CDR1 is SGHAT, CDR2 FQDESV, per germline (reference sequence). The CDR3 totals 13 residues. The CDR3 coding sequence is TGTGCCAGCAGTTCGGGACAGAAGTACGAGCAGTACTTC. Its protein is CASSSGQKYEQYF.

The chain recombines TRBV4-3 with TRBJ1-2, with D perhaps TRBD1 (5 bases). Germline loops: CDR1 LGHNA, CDR2 YSLEER. The CDR3 has 16 amino acids. V dropped 0 bases and J dropped 4 bases, with 15 bases sitting between them. The CDR3 sequence is CASSQDTTGALYGYTF. As DNA, the CDR3 is TGCGCCAGCAGCCAAGACACCACAGGAGCTCTCTATGGCTACACCTTC.

The V call is TRBV11-2, the J call TRBJ1-5; the D gene is possibly TRBD1 (6 bases). CDR3 length equals 15 residues. V dropped 2 bases and J dropped 1 base, with 9 bases sitting between them. Germline loops: CDR1 SGHAT, CDR2 FQNNGV. This chain's CDR3 is CASSLTGTSNQPQHF. The CDR3, as DNA: TGTGCCAGCAGCTTAACAGGGACGAGCAATCAGCCCCAGCATTTT.

This chain's CDR3 is CASSARGATGELFF. The CDR3, as DNA: TGTGCCAGTAGTGCCAGGGGTGCCACCGGGGAGCTGTTTTTT. The chain has TRBV19 and TRBJ2-2; D is possibly TRBD1 (6 bases). Deletions cut 5 bases from V and 4 bases from J, with 11 bases between. CDR3 length: 14 residues. Germline-derived CDR1 and CDR2 are LNHDA and SQIVND (reference sequence). Using reference TRBV19 and TRBJ2-2 for the parts outside the CDR3, the full variable domain is DGGITQSPKYLFRKEGQNVTLSCEQNLNHDAMYWYRQDPGQGLRLIYYSQIVNDFQKGDIAEGYSVSREKKESFPLTVTSAQKNPTAFYLCASSARGATGELFFGEGSRLTVL.

The chain joins TRBV10-1 to TRBJ1-5; no reliable D call. The length of the CDR3 is 13 residues. Trimming stripped 4 bases from V and 4 bases from J, with 8 bases between. Germline V gene lookup returns CDR1 WNHNN and CDR2 SYGVQD (reference sequence). The CDR3, as DNA: TGCGCCAGCAGTGCTAGCGGAAATCAGCCCCAGCATTTT. It yields the protein CASSASGNQPQHF.

The rearrangement uses TRBV7-6 and TRBJ2-4; D ambiguous. The V gene's germline CDR1 is SGHVS and CDR2 FNYEAQ. V lost 5 bases and J lost 0, with 11 bases in between. The CDR3 covers 15 residues. The CDR3 DNA reads as TGTGCCAGCAGCCCAAGTGCACTAGCCAAAAACATTCAGTACTTC. As protein: CASSPSALAKNIQYF.

The V call is TRBV15, the J call TRBJ2-1, with 10 bases lining up with TRBD2. CDR1 and CDR2 from the germline V gene are LNHNV and YYDKDF (reference sequence). V was clipped by 0 bases and J by 5 bases; unmatched bases: 10. The CDR3 contains 18 residues. CDR3 DNA: TGTGCCACCAGCAGAGATTATACGTCTAGCGGGAGTCACAATGAGCAGTTCTTC. This codes for CATSRDYTSSGSHNEQFF.

This chain links TRBV6-5 with TRBJ1-1, with TRBD1 identical over 8 bases. This CDR3 comprises 12 residues. V was pared by 10 bases and J by 3 bases, with 4 bases of the junction left unmatched. Looked up from germline, CDR1 is MNHEY and CDR2 is SVGAGI. DNA for the CDR3: TGTGCCATAAGGACAGGGTACACTGAAGCTTTCTTT. Encoded protein: CAIRTGYTEAFF.

V and J are TRBV28 and TRBJ1-5; 7 bases align to TRBD1. Germline V CDR1 and CDR2: MDHEN, SYDVKM. The CDR3 spans 15 residues. The V gene end was trimmed by 5 bases and the J gene end by 1 base; junction bases not matched to a gene: 5. The CDR3 region is CASSNQGVSNQPQHF. The CDR3 nucleotides read TGTGCCAGCAGTAACCAGGGGGTGAGCAATCAGCCCCAGCATTTT.

The CDR3 loop is CASSDSVRFGYTF. Here the CDR3 DNA reads TGTGCCAGCAGTGACTCCGTGCGTTTCGGCTACACCTTC. V is TRBV6-4 and J is TRBJ1-2; D gene unclear. Per germline, CDR1 MRHNA and CDR2 SNTAGT. The CDR3 is made up of 13 amino acids. V lost 0 bases, J lost 8 bases, and 10 bases lay in between.

This clone turned up a few times. The V call is TRBV13, the J call TRBJ2-7; 9 bases line up with TRBD2. The CDR3 runs to 17 residues. J was trimmed by 1 base and V by 6 bases; bases with no gene match: 13. Germline lookup yields CDR1 PRHDT and CDR2 FYEKMQ (reference sequence). The CDR3 protein is CASSTRGGLAGSYEQYF. CDR3 DNA sequence: TGTGCCAGCAGTACTAGAGGGGGGCTAGCGGGGTCCTACGAGCAGTACTTC.

J is TRBJ2-3 and V is TRBV5-1; TRBD1 might be the D (6 bases). This CDR3 is 16 amino acids long. Trimming cost V 0 bases and J 3 bases, with 14 bases left between them. The germline CDR1 and CDR2 sequences are SGHRS and YFSETQ. The DNA of the CDR3 is TGCGCCAGCAGCTTGGGTCGAGGGGGAAAGACAGATACGCAGTATTTT. It specifies CASSLGRGGKTDTQYF.

This chain connects TRBV29-1 to TRBJ2-3, with 12 bases lining up with TRBD2. Trimming cost V 4 bases and J 4 bases; bases outside gene matches: 9. This CDR3 spans 16 amino acids. The germline V gene encodes CDR1 SQVTM and CDR2 ANQGSEA. CDR3 sequence reads: CSVVASGRARSDTQYF. The CDR3 nucleotides read TGCAGCGTTGTGGCTAGCGGGAGGGCCCGTTCAGATACGCAGTATTTT.

J is TRBJ2-2 and V is TRBV28, with 7 bases fitting TRBD1. The CDR3 consists of 15 residues. Germline V gene data show CDR1 as MDHEN and CDR2 as SYDVKM. V trimming: 4 bases; J trimming: 4 bases; junction bases outside the gene matches: 6. The DNA for the CDR3 is TGTGCCAGCAGTTCGGACAGGCCCTCCACCGGGGAGCTGTTTTTT. Translating gives CASSSDRPSTGELFF.

This clone was observed a few times. The chain links TRBV4-3 to TRBJ2-7, with a weak D call TRBD1 (5 bases). This CDR3 contains 14 residues. Between the trimmed V and J ends, which lost 1 base and 2 bases, there was a span of 9 bases. Germline CDR1 reads LGHNA; CDR2 reads YSLEER. CDR3 nucleotide sequence: TGCGCCAGCAGCCAAGGACAGTTTACCTACGAGCAGTACTTC. Amino acids: CASSQGQFTYEQYF.

This sequence joins TRBV5-4 and TRBJ1-5, with D maybe TRBD1 (6 bases). Trimming took 5 bases from V and 0 from J, leaving 21 bases between them. CDR3 length equals 18 residues. Germline V gene lookup returns CDR1 SGHNT and CDR2 YYREEE (reference sequence). The CDR3 DNA is TGTGCCAGCAGTAAGGCCGGGACATATTCGTCTAGCAATCAGCCCCAGCATTTT. Residues: CASSKAGTYSSSNQPQHF.

This chain connects TRBV18 to TRBJ2-7, with 8 bases fitting TRBD1. Per germline, CDR1 KGHSH and CDR2 LQKENI. J lost 2 bases, V lost 3 bases, and 6 bases had no gene match. The CDR3 covers 15 residues. The DNA of the CDR3 is TGTGCCAGCTCACCTCAGGGGGCTAACCCCTACGAGCAGTACTTC. It specifies CASSPQGANPYEQYF.

This chain links TRBV7-9 with TRBJ1-6; D perhaps matches TRBD1 (6 bases). Germline-derived CDR1 and CDR2 are SEHNR and FQNEAQ (reference sequence). V was cut by 1 base and J by 6 bases, with 13 bases left in between. The CDR3 runs to 16 residues. CDR3 sequence: CASSLEGGLLNSPLHF. CDR3 nucleotide sequence: TGTGCCAGCAGCTTAGAAGGGGGTCTCCTTAATTCACCCCTCCACTTT.

The chain carries TRBV27 and TRBJ2-5, with a tentative D call TRBD1 (6 bases). The CDR3 sequence is 14 residues long. Trimming left V 5 bases short and J 0 bases short, with 10 bases between. Germline assignment: CDR1 MNHEY and CDR2 SMNVEV (reference sequence). CDR3 coding DNA: TGTGCCAGCAGTATTAGGGACAACCAAGAGACCCAGTACTTC. Translating it yields CASSIRDNQETQYF.

This chain links TRBV5-1 with TRBJ1-5; the D gene is possibly TRBD1 (6 bases). Per germline, CDR1 SGHRS and CDR2 YFSETQ. The CDR3 contains 14 residues. Trimming took off 0 bases at V and 3 bases at J, with 7 bases between the two ends. The CDR3, as DNA: TGCGCCAGCAGCTTGGGGGACAACAATCAGCCCCAGCATTTT. This codes for CASSLGDNNQPQHF.